A single sample gave rise to the 5 T cell receptor beta chains below, sequenced in a study of persistence of HIV-infected CD4 T cells. This was the immunoSEQ version 4 assay in survey mode. Using immunoSEQ multiplex PCR, the repertoire was profiled, and TCRdb retains in-frame clones only, with some absent. The sample comprises 35,000 to 45,000 clones, 85% to 90% of which are singletons, and 5% to 6.5% rests with the top ten. Antigens for these TCRs are unknown. Overlapping HIV-1 Gag 15-mer peptides at approximately 0.91 ug per peptide per mL were used. Memory cells lacking CD40L and CD69 with high CD45RO were sorted. The sequencing here drew on cultured CD4+ T cells from PBMCs, taken from a patient who received antiretroviral therapy. The source of these receptors is an adult with HIV. The donor label of this sample is uncertain.

This chain connects TRBV2 to TRBJ2-1; 9 bases align to TRBD1. V shed 6 bases, J shed 6 bases, and the junction held 12 bases outside the gene matches. CDR1 SNHLY and CDR2 FYNNEI come from the germline V gene. The length of the CDR3 is 16 residues. CDR3 protein: CASRLEPGQGINEQFF. Written as DNA, the CDR3 is TGTGCCAGCAGGCTTGAGCCGGGACAGGGAATCAATGAGCAGTTCTTC.

CDR3 sequence: CASSESGGGTDTQYF. The DNA of the CDR3 is TGTGCCAGCAGTGAATCCGGAGGTGGCACAGATACGCAGTATTTT. The V and J genes are TRBV2 and TRBJ2-3, with D perhaps TRBD2 (5 bases). The V and J ends lost 2 bases and 1 base respectively, with 10 bases between them. Per the germline V gene, CDR1 is SNHLY and CDR2 is FYNNEI. There are 15 residues in the CDR3. Full variable domain (rest looked up from reference TRBV2 and TRBJ2-3): EPEVTQTPSHQVTQMGQEVILRCVPISNHLYFYWYRQILGQKVEFLVSFYNNEISEKSEIFDDQFSVERPDGSNFTLKIRSTKLEDSAMYFCASSESGGGTDTQYFGPGTRLTVL.

The chain is built from TRBV2 and TRBJ2-7, with 9 bases aligning to TRBD1. The germline gives CDR1 SNHLY, CDR2 FYNNEI. With 8 bases clipped from V and 6 bases from J, the junction kept 11 bases outside the gene matches. The CDR3 has 14 amino acids. CDR3 amino acids: CASGWDRALAEQYF. The CDR3, as DNA: TGTGCCAGCGGCTGGGACAGGGCCCTTGCCGAGCAGTACTTC.

The chain employs TRBV2 and TRBJ2-7; a weak D match, TRBD2 (6 bases). The ends were cut back, 8 bases at V and 6 bases at J, with 20 bases in the middle. The length of the CDR3 is 14 residues. Germline V gene sequence: CDR1 SNHLY, CDR2 FYNNEI. CDR3 sequence reads: CASSLGSWNSEQYF. CDR3 coding DNA: TGTGCCAGCTCCCTCGGGAGTTGGAATTCCGAGCAGTACTTC.

This chain links TRBV2 with TRBJ2-2, with D perhaps TRBD1 (5 bases). V shed 6 bases and J shed 1 base, with 9 bases lying between them. Per the germline V gene, CDR1 is SNHLY and CDR2 is FYNNEI. The CDR3 covers 14 residues. As DNA, the CDR3 is TGTGCCAGCAGATTAGGACAGAACACCGGGGAGCTGTTTTTT. This translates into CASRLGQNTGELFF.